This T cell receptor beta chain was captured in a study of shared clonotypes between healthy human individuals. Whole-study results and caveats: Compared with clonotypes that all four donors shared, non-shared clonotypes had lower generation probabilities.

The CDR3 runs 16 residues. Germline V gene data show CDR1 as SGHRS and CDR2 as YFSETQ. Trimming removed 4 bases from V and 2 bases from J; junction bases left unmatched: 8. Only in-frame clones appear in the TCRdb table, and some are missing; sequencing was by immunoSEQ multiplex PCR. Among a few million clones, around 90% were seen once, and the ten largest hold over 0.12%. Of note for this clone: Its target is unknown.

The chain has TRBV5-1 and TRBJ2-2; TRBD1 matches 7 bases. The specimen sequenced was naive CD4+ T cells sorted from blood. Subset described: CD45RA+ positively selected. This sequence originates from a man in his late teens or twenties in good health. CDR3 loop: CASSPPDRKNTGELFF. As DNA, the CDR3 is TGCGCCAGCAGCCCGCCGGACAGGAAAAACACCGGGGAGCTGTTTTTT.